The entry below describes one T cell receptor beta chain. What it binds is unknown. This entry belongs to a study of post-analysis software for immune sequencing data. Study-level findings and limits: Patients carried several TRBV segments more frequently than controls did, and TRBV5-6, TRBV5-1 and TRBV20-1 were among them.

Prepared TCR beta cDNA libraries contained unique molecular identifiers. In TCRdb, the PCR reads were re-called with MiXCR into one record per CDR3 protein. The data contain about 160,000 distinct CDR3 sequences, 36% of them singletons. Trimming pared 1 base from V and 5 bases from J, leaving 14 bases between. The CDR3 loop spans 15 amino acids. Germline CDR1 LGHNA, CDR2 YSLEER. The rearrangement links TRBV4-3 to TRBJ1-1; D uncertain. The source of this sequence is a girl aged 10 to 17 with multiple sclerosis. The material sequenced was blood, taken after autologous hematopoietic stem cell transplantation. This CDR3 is CASSQVVGSRTEAFF. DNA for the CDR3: TGCGCCAGCAGCCAAGTGGTTGGGTCCCGAACTGAAGCTTTCTTT.